Below are 5 T cell receptor beta chains sequenced from a single sample in a study of blood T cell repertoires in COVID-19. The table came from immunoSEQ multiplex PCR; TCRdb's copy has only in-frame clones and leaves some out. The data show about 160,000 clones, around 92% seen once. The source material was peripheral blood. The source is a man aged 25-45 years with COVID-19, enrolled during active disease.

The V call is TRBV16, the J call TRBJ1-5; D uncertain. Germline assignment: CDR1 KGHSY and CDR2 FQNENV. V shed 0 bases and J shed 3 bases, with 9 bases lying between them. The CDR3 covers 15 residues. CDR3: CASSQSRQNNQPQHF. The DNA for the CDR3 is TGTGCCAGCAGCCAATCGCGGCAGAACAATCAGCCCCAGCATTTT. Variable domain in full (rest from reference TRBV16 and TRBJ1-5): GEEVAQTPKHLVRGEGQKAKLYCAPIKGHSYVFWYQQVLKNEFKFLISFQNENVFDETGMPKERFSAKCLPNSPCSLEIQATKLEDSAVYFCASSQSRQNNQPQHFGDGTRLSIL.

The rearrangement links TRBV12-3 or TRBV12-4 to TRBJ2-5; the D gene is possibly TRBD1 (6 bases). CDR3 length: 13 residues. V shed 6 bases and J shed 5 bases, with 13 bases lying between them. CDR3 DNA sequence: TGTGCCAGCAGACAAGGGGGATACGAGACCCAGTACTTC. It is translated as CASRQGGYETQYF.

The CDR3 reads CASSLNSMVDTQYF. CDR3 coding DNA: TGTGCCAGCAGCTTAAATTCTATGGTGGATACGCAGTATTTT. The chain links TRBV7-2 to TRBJ2-3, with D uncertain. The CDR3 is 14 amino acids. V lost 2 bases to trimming and J lost 6 bases, with 12 bases between them. The germline gives CDR1 SGHTA, CDR2 FQGNSA.

The V and J genes are TRBV3-1 (or the pseudogene TRBV3-2) and TRBJ1-5; 9 nucleotides agree with TRBD1. This CDR3 has 18 amino acids. The V and J ends lost 1 base and 2 bases, in that order; junction bases with no gene match: 9. CDR1 is LGHDT, CDR2 YNNKEL, per germline (reference sequence). The DNA for the CDR3 is TGTGCCAGCAGCCAAGGACAGGGGGAGGTTGGGGGCAATCAGCCCCAGCATTTT. This encodes CASSQGQGEVGGNQPQHF.

V is TRBV28 and J is TRBJ1-5; 10 bases fit TRBD1. V lost 6 bases to trimming and J lost 4 bases; unmatched junction nucleotides: 9. The CDR3 is 16 residues long. CDR1 MDHEN and CDR2 SYDVKM come from the germline V gene. CDR3 region: CASSLLGQGENQPQHF. The CDR3 DNA reads as TGTGCCAGCAGCCTACTCGGACAGGGGGAGAATCAGCCCCAGCATTTT.